These T cell receptor beta chains were read from a single sample in a study of blood T cell repertoires in COVID-19. Assay: immunoSEQ multiplex PCR; the TCRdb copy retains only in-frame clones and omits some. The profile shows fewer than 350,000 clones, 75% to 90% of them singletons. The sample comprised peripheral blood. These receptors originate from a woman in her 30s who had recovered from COVID-19. The CDR3 runs from the conserved cysteine through the conserved F or W. The D gene is left open where the match is weak. Expanded clones get a size class; other rows say once, few or many, or leave the size out.

d_gene: TRBD1; j_gene: TRBJ1-1; v_gene: TRBV28; abundance: -; CDR3nt: TGTGCCAGCAGGCGACAGGGACTGAACACTGAAGCTTTCTTT; CDR3aa: CASRRQGLNTEAFF
d_gene: -; j_gene: TRBJ2-7; v_gene: TRBV27; abundance: -; CDR3nt: TGTGCCAGCAGCCTTATCCCAGGACACTACGAGCAGTACTTC; CDR3aa: CASSLIPGHYEQYF
d_gene: -; j_gene: TRBJ2-3; v_gene: TRBV7-3; abundance: -; CDR3nt: TGTGCCAGCAGCTTAACTCCGGGAGTCGCAGATACGCAGTATTTT; CDR3aa: CASSLTPGVADTQYF
d_gene: TRBD2; j_gene: TRBJ2-3; v_gene: TRBV30; abundance: once; CDR3nt: TGTGCCTGGAGTGGAAGAGCGGGGGGTCCCACAGATACGCAGTATTTT; CDR3aa: CAWSGRAGGPTDTQYF
d_gene: -; j_gene: TRBJ2-7; v_gene: TRBV27; abundance: -; CDR3nt: TGTGCCAACCAGAGCAGGGGCTCCTACGAGCAGTACTTC; CDR3aa: CANQSRGSYEQYF
d_gene: -; j_gene: TRBJ2-5; v_gene: TRBV28; abundance: -; CDR3nt: TGTGCCAGCAAGGCCAGGCCTGGCCAGACCCAGTACTTC; CDR3aa: CASKARPGQTQYF
d_gene: -; j_gene: TRBJ1-2; v_gene: TRBV7-9; abundance: -; CDR3nt: TGTGCCAGCACGGCAGGGGAGTTCAATGGCTACACCTTC; CDR3aa: CASTAGEFNGYTF
d_gene: -; j_gene: TRBJ2-7; v_gene: TRBV2; abundance: -; CDR3nt: TGTGCCAGCAGTGAGCGACAGCACCACGAGCAGTACTTC; CDR3aa: CASSERQHHEQYF
d_gene: TRBD2; j_gene: TRBJ2-1; v_gene: TRBV3-1/TRBV3-2; abundance: -; CDR3nt: TGTGCCAGCAGCCAAGTTCCCCTCGGACTAGCCCCCCCCTATAAGAACAATGAGCAGTTCTTC; CDR3aa: CASSQVPLGLAPPYKNNEQFF
d_gene: -; j_gene: TRBJ1-5; v_gene: TRBV6-2/TRBV6-3; abundance: -; CDR3nt: TGTGCCAGCAGTTACGGGGGGTACCAGCCCCAGCATTTT; CDR3aa: CASSYGGYQPQHF
d_gene: TRBD1; j_gene: TRBJ2-3; v_gene: TRBV28; abundance: -; CDR3nt: TGTGCCAGCAGTTTATTGGACAGGGAAAGCACAGATACGCAGTATTTT; CDR3aa: CASSLLDRESTDTQYF
d_gene: TRBD1; j_gene: TRBJ1-2; v_gene: TRBV11-2; abundance: -; CDR3nt: TGTGCCAGCAGCCCGGACAGGTCTCGTGGCTACACCTTC; CDR3aa: CASSPDRSRGYTF
d_gene: -; j_gene: TRBJ2-2; v_gene: TRBV29-1; abundance: -; CDR3nt: TGCAGCGTTGAGGTGGGGGCGCGGGGGTCCGGGGAGCTGTTTTTT; CDR3aa: CSVEVGARGSGELFF
d_gene: TRBD2; j_gene: TRBJ2-2; v_gene: TRBV9; abundance: -; CDR3nt: TGTGCCAGCTCATTAGCGGGAGGGTCGCCGGGCGGGGAGCTGTTTTTT; CDR3aa: CASSLAGGSPGGELFF
d_gene: TRBD2; j_gene: TRBJ2-5; v_gene: TRBV15; abundance: -; CDR3nt: TGTGCCACCAGCAGAGATAAGCGGGGGGAAGAGACCCAGTACTTC; CDR3aa: CATSRDKRGEETQYF
d_gene: TRBD2; j_gene: TRBJ2-3; v_gene: TRBV6-5; abundance: -; CDR3nt: TGTGCCAGCAGTCGACTAGCGGGGCTCACAGATACGCAGTATTTT; CDR3aa: CASSRLAGLTDTQYF
d_gene: TRBD1; j_gene: TRBJ1-5; v_gene: TRBV6-5; abundance: -; CDR3nt: TGTGCCAGCAGCCTCGGGACAGGGGGCGGGACCCAGCATTTT; CDR3aa: CASSLGTGGGTQHF
d_gene: -; j_gene: TRBJ1-6; v_gene: TRBV6-2/TRBV6-3; abundance: -; CDR3nt: TGTGCCAGCAGTGACGACAGGCCAATAACACCCCTCCACTTT; CDR3aa: CASSDDRPITPLHF
d_gene: TRBD1; j_gene: TRBJ2-5; v_gene: TRBV5-1; abundance: -; CDR3nt: TGCGCCAGCAGCCCACAGGGGGCGCGTGAGACCCAGTACTTC; CDR3aa: CASSPQGARETQYF
d_gene: TRBD1; j_gene: TRBJ1-2; v_gene: TRBV19; abundance: -; CDR3nt: TGTGCCAGTAACTACAGGGGGCAGGGCTATGGCTACACCTTC; CDR3aa: CASNYRGQGYGYTF
d_gene: TRBD2; j_gene: TRBJ2-1; v_gene: TRBV4-3; abundance: -; CDR3nt: TGCGCCAGCAGCCATCCCACTAGCGGCGGCTACAATGAGCAGTTCTTC; CDR3aa: CASSHPTSGGYNEQFF
d_gene: -; j_gene: TRBJ2-6; v_gene: TRBV9; abundance: -; CDR3nt: TGTGCCAGCAGCGACACAGGGTACGTCCTGACTTTC; CDR3aa: CASSDTGYVLTF
d_gene: -; j_gene: TRBJ2-5; v_gene: TRBV15; abundance: -; CDR3nt: TGTGCCACCAGCAGGGGGCATGGGGATCCAGAGACCCAGTACTTC; CDR3aa: CATSRGHGDPETQYF
d_gene: -; j_gene: TRBJ1-5; v_gene: TRBV30; abundance: -; CDR3nt: TGTGCCTGGAGTGTATCTTTTAATGAGGATCAGCCCCAGCATTTT; CDR3aa: CAWSVSFNEDQPQHF
d_gene: -; j_gene: TRBJ1-5; v_gene: TRBV24-1; abundance: -; CDR3nt: TGTGCCACCAGTGCCGGTGGCAATCAGCCCCAGCATTTT; CDR3aa: CATSAGGNQPQHF
d_gene: TRBD1; j_gene: TRBJ1-5; v_gene: TRBV11-2; abundance: -; CDR3nt: TGTGCCAGCAGCTTACAGGGGGTTAGCAATCAGCCCCAGCATTTT; CDR3aa: CASSLQGVSNQPQHF
d_gene: TRBD1; j_gene: TRBJ1-1; v_gene: TRBV5-4; abundance: few; CDR3nt: TGTGCCAGCACCTGGACAGGAAAGGGGAACACTGAAGCTTTCTTT; CDR3aa: CASTWTGKGNTEAFF
d_gene: -; j_gene: TRBJ1-3; v_gene: TRBV6-5; abundance: -; CDR3nt: TGTGCCAGCAGTCGGGGTCAAGGTGGAAACACCATATATTTT; CDR3aa: CASSRGQGGNTIYF
d_gene: -; j_gene: TRBJ2-7; v_gene: TRBV6-6; abundance: -; CDR3nt: TGTGCCAGCAGAGACGGACAGAGCTCCTACGAGCAGTACTTC; CDR3aa: CASRDGQSSYEQYF
d_gene: -; j_gene: TRBJ2-7; v_gene: TRBV5-4; abundance: -; CDR3nt: TGTGCCAGCAGCTTTGAAACTAGCAGCTACGAGCAGTACTTC; CDR3aa: CASSFETSSYEQYF
d_gene: -; j_gene: TRBJ2-7; v_gene: TRBV4-1; abundance: -; CDR3nt: TGCGCCAGCAGCCAAGACCATCTATCTAACTACGAGCAGTACTTC; CDR3aa: CASSQDHLSNYEQYF
d_gene: TRBD1; j_gene: TRBJ1-1; v_gene: TRBV12-3/TRBV12-4; abundance: -; CDR3nt: TGTGCCAGCAACTGGGACAGGGCCACTGAAGCTTTCTTT; CDR3aa: CASNWDRATEAFF
d_gene: TRBD1; j_gene: TRBJ1-3; v_gene: TRBV29-1; abundance: -; CDR3nt: TGCAGCGCCACAGGACAGGGTGGAAACACCATATATTTT; CDR3aa: CSATGQGGNTIYF
d_gene: -; j_gene: TRBJ2-6; v_gene: TRBV2; abundance: few; CDR3nt: TGTGCCAGCAGTGACAGGGCCAACTCTGGGGCCAACGTCCTGACTTTC; CDR3aa: CASSDRANSGANVLTF
d_gene: TRBD2; j_gene: TRBJ2-7; v_gene: TRBV28; abundance: -; CDR3nt: TGTGCCAGCAGTTTAGCGGGAGGTCGATACGAGCAGTACTTC; CDR3aa: CASSLAGGRYEQYF
d_gene: -; j_gene: TRBJ2-2; v_gene: TRBV27; abundance: -; CDR3nt: TGTGCCAGCAGTTTAGTAGGCGGAGCCAACACCGGGGAGCTGTTTTTT; CDR3aa: CASSLVGGANTGELFF
d_gene: TRBD2; j_gene: TRBJ2-1; v_gene: TRBV3-1/TRBV3-2; abundance: -; CDR3nt: TGTGCCAGCAGCCCCTCGGAAAGCGGGGGGGCCCAGTTCTTC; CDR3aa: CASSPSESGGAQFF
d_gene: -; j_gene: TRBJ1-1; v_gene: TRBV30; abundance: -; CDR3nt: TGTGCCTGGAGTGTTGAGAGAGGCACTGAAGCTTTCTTT; CDR3aa: CAWSVERGTEAFF
d_gene: -; j_gene: TRBJ2-1; v_gene: TRBV7-2; abundance: -; CDR3nt: TGTGCCAGCAGCATCGTAGACTGGAGTCAAAATGAGCAGTTCTTC; CDR3aa: CASSIVDWSQNEQFF
d_gene: TRBD2; j_gene: TRBJ2-2; v_gene: TRBV5-6; abundance: -; CDR3nt: TGTGCCAGCAGCTTGGGGCCTCCTACTAGCGGCAACACCGGGGAGCTGTTTTTT; CDR3aa: CASSLGPPTSGNTGELFF
d_gene: -; j_gene: TRBJ1-2; v_gene: TRBV5-1; abundance: few; CDR3nt: TGCGCCAGCAGCCCAGGGGACGCGTGGCCTGGCTACACCTTC; CDR3aa: CASSPGDAWPGYTF
d_gene: TRBD2; j_gene: TRBJ2-1; v_gene: TRBV4-2; abundance: -; CDR3nt: TGTGCCAGCAGCCAAGACAGGAAGCGGGAGGGCCTGAGGTCCTACAATGAGCAGTTCTTC; CDR3aa: CASSQDRKREGLRSYNEQFF
d_gene: TRBD1; j_gene: TRBJ2-7; v_gene: TRBV5-4; abundance: -; CDR3nt: TGTGCCAGCAGCCCGGACAGGGTGGGCTCCTACGAGCAGTACTTC; CDR3aa: CASSPDRVGSYEQYF
d_gene: TRBD1; j_gene: TRBJ2-5; v_gene: TRBV12-5; abundance: -; CDR3nt: TGTGCTAGTGGTTTGAGACAGGGGACTCCCGACCAAGAGACCCAGTACTTC; CDR3aa: CASGLRQGTPDQETQYF
d_gene: TRBD2; j_gene: TRBJ2-7; v_gene: TRBV19; abundance: few; CDR3nt: TGTGCCAGTAGTCCGTCGAGCGGGGGGACCTCCTACGAGCAGTACTTC; CDR3aa: CASSPSSGGTSYEQYF
d_gene: TRBD1; j_gene: TRBJ2-5; v_gene: TRBV7-9; abundance: few; CDR3nt: TGTGCCAGCAGCTTGGGCCTACAGGGGTTAGAGACCCAGTACTTC; CDR3aa: CASSLGLQGLETQYF
d_gene: -; j_gene: TRBJ2-1; v_gene: TRBV10-1; abundance: -; CDR3nt: TGCGCCAGCAGTGATTCAGCGAATGAGAATGAGCAGTTCTTC; CDR3aa: CASSDSANENEQFF
d_gene: -; j_gene: TRBJ1-1; v_gene: TRBV5-4; abundance: -; CDR3nt: TGTGCCAGCAGCCTACAGGGCTTCATGAACACTGAAGCTTTCTTT; CDR3aa: CASSLQGFMNTEAFF
d_gene: TRBD1; j_gene: TRBJ1-6; v_gene: TRBV6-4; abundance: -; CDR3nt: TGTGCCAGCAGTGACGAGGGACAGGGTCGATCACCCCTCCACTTT; CDR3aa: CASSDEGQGRSPLHF
d_gene: -; j_gene: TRBJ1-1; v_gene: TRBV6-5; abundance: few; CDR3nt: TGTGCCAGCTCCCAGATTTCGAACACTGAAGCTTTCTTT; CDR3aa: CASSQISNTEAFF
d_gene: -; j_gene: TRBJ2-1; v_gene: TRBV5-6; abundance: -; CDR3nt: TGTGCCAGCAGCGCACCTTACGAGGGCTCCTACAATGAGCAGTTCTTC; CDR3aa: CASSAPYEGSYNEQFF
d_gene: -; j_gene: TRBJ2-1; v_gene: TRBV5-6; abundance: -; CDR3nt: TGTGCCAGCAGCTTGTTCCTCCGGGGTCTCGACAATGAGCAGTTCTTC; CDR3aa: CASSLFLRGLDNEQFF
d_gene: -; j_gene: TRBJ2-5; v_gene: TRBV5-6; abundance: -; CDR3nt: TGTGCCAGCAGCTTGGTTTCAGGAGAGACCCAGTACTTC; CDR3aa: CASSLVSGETQYF
d_gene: -; j_gene: TRBJ1-5; v_gene: TRBV20-1; abundance: -; CDR3nt: TGCAGTGCTAGTCTGGGAGGGACACCTTATAGCAATCAGCCCCAGCATTTT; CDR3aa: CSASLGGTPYSNQPQHF